This T cell receptor (beta chain) was found in a study of identical twins. TCRdb re-derived calls from the 5' RACE reads in MiXCR, one entry per CDR3 protein. The sample yields approximately 1.8 million distinct CDR3 sequences, about 32% seen once. The donors were all healthy and Caucasian. Germline-derived CDR1 and CDR2 are SEHNR and FQNEAQ (reference sequence). Trimming took 1 base from V and 3 from J; bases not matched to a gene: 7. The CDR3 has 17 residues. The chain employs TRBV7-9 and TRBJ2-5; TRBD2 matches 11 bases. This sequence was found in a newborn girl in good health. Sequenced sample: cord blood. As DNA, the CDR3 is TGTGCCAGCAGCTTAGGATTATCGACTAGCGGGGAAGAGACCCAGTACTTC. Translation: CASSLGLSTSGEETQYF.